This T cell receptor beta chain was documented in a study of CD8 T cells in ankylosing spondylitis. The study's findings and limits: Both synovial fluid and blood in reactive arthritis had previously been reported to carry some motif variants. A TCR beta motif of fewer than ten highly homologous variants seemed to mark ankylosing spondylitis blood. Clones linked to disease were reported to show significant enrichment in matched ankylosing spondylitis synovial fluid.

The ends were cut back, 2 bases at V and 9 bases at J, with 5 bases in the middle. Germline V gene sequence: CDR1 SGHTA, CDR2 FQGTGA. The CDR3 consists of 11 residues. As for this clonotype: Its antigen is still unknown.

Quantitative 5'-RACE with molecular barcodes was used to make the TCR beta libraries. TCRdb analysed the 5' RACE reads with MiXCR anew, one entry per CDR3 protein. The table has some 250,000 distinct CDR3 sequences, around 7.8% seen once. The origin of this receptor is a male donor with ankylosing spondylitis or in good health (not recorded which). This rearrangement joins TRBV7-3 to TRBJ2-1; the D gene could be TRBD1 or TRBD2 (5 bases each). Sequenced input: blood, either unsorted or a sorted T cell fraction (not recorded which). CDR3 DNA: TGTGCCAGCAGCTTAGGGACTGAGCAGTTCTTC. It translates to CASSLGTEQFF.